This T cell receptor beta chain originates from a study of T cells in Graves' hyperthyroidism and ophthalmopathy. The germline gives CDR1 SGHTA, CDR2 FQGTGA. The CDR3 spans 16 residues. The V end lost 0 bases, the J end lost 3 bases, and 11 bases lay between the germline ends. In this sample, this clonotype turned up a few times. RNA transcripts provided the source from which TCR beta CDR3 regions were amplified. A set of HTBI primers served as the primers for a first-round RT-PCR of the TCR CDR3. MiXCR, applied by TCRdb to the multiplex PCR reads, yields one record per CDR3 protein. Among hundreds of thousands of distinct CDR3 sequences listed, around 22% were seen once.

The chain employs TRBV7-3 and TRBJ2-2, with D possibly TRBD2 on 7 matching bases. The receptor was derived from a woman in her twenties or thirties with Graves' ophthalmopathy. The sequenced sample consisted of blood. The CDR3 region is CASSLTGGGHTGELFF. CDR3 bases: TGTGCCAGCAGCTTAACGGGAGGGGGGCACACCGGGGAGCTGTTTTTT.